This T cell receptor (beta chain) came from a study of patients and donors after allogeneic stem cell transplantation. TCRdb itself ran the RT-PCR reads through MiXCR, one entry per CDR3 protein. The table lists 190,000 or so distinct CDR3 sequences, less than 45% of them singletons. The germline CDR1 and CDR2 sequences are LGHNA and YNFKEQ. Trimming pared 0 bases from V and 0 bases from J, leaving 8 bases between. This CDR3 contains 16 residues. The chain is built from TRBV4-2 and TRBJ2-2; D not resolved. The source of this sequence is a human donor who was either an allogeneic HSCT recipient or a stem cell or donor lymphocyte infusion donor (not recorded which). It is not recorded whose cells these are; they may come from a transplant donor. Sequencing was carried out using blood, either unsorted or a sorted T cell fraction (not recorded which). The CDR3 sequence: CASSQEDFANTGELFF. CDR3 DNA: TGTGCCAGCAGCCAAGAAGATTTCGCGAACACCGGGGAGCTGTTTTTT.